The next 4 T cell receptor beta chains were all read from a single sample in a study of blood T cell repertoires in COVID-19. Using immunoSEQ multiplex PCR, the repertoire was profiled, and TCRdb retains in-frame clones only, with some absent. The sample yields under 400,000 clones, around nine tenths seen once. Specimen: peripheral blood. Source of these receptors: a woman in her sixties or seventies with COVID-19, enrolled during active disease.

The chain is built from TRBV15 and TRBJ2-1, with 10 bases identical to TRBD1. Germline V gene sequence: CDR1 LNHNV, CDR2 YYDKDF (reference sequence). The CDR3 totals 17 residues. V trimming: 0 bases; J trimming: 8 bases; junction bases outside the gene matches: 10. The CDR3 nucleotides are TGTGCCACCAGCAGAGAAGGGGGGACAGGGGTACGTGATGAGCAGTTCTTC. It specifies CATSREGGTGVRDEQFF.

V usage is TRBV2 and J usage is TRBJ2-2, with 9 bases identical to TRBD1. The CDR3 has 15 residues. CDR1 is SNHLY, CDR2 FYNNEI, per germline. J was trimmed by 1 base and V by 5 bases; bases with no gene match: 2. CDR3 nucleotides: TGTGCCAGCAGTCGACAGGGGGAGAACACCGGGGAGCTGTTTTTT. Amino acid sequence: CASSRQGENTGELFF.

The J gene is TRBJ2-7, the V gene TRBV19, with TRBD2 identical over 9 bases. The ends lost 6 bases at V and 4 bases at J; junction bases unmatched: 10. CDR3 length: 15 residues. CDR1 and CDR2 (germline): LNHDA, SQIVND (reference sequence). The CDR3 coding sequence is TGTGCCAGTAGCCCGATTGGAGCGGGAGGATACGAGCAGTACTTC. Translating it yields CASSPIGAGGYEQYF.

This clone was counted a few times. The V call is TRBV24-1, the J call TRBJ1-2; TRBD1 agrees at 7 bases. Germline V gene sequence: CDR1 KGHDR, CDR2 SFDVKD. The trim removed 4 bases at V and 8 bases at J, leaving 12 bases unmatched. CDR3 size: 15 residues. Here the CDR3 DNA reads TGTGCCACCAGTGAAGGGGACAGATATAGAGGGGGCTACACCTTC. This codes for CATSEGDRYRGGYTF.